What follows are 14 T cell receptor beta chains derived from one specimen sequenced in a study of blood T cell repertoires in COVID-19. Generated by immunoSEQ multiplex PCR, the TCRdb table keeps only in-frame clones and is missing some. The sample contains 120,000 or so clones, about four fifths of which appear only once. The sequenced sample consisted of peripheral blood. The receptors shown here come from a woman aged 45-65 years with acute or convalescent COVID-19.

The chain is built from TRBV3-1 (or the pseudogene TRBV3-2) and TRBJ2-7; TRBD1 matches at 7 bases. The CDR3 is made up of 15 amino acids. The V and J ends lost 2 bases and 0 bases, in that order; junction bases with no gene match: 4. Germline CDR1 and CDR2: LGHDT and YNNKEL (reference sequence). The CDR3 region is CASSQPGTVSYEQYF. The CDR3 region has the DNA TGTGCCAGCAGCCAACCTGGGACAGTCTCCTACGAGCAGTACTTC.

J is TRBJ1-1 and V is TRBV19; tentatively, D is TRBD1 (6 bases). CDR1 is LNHDA, CDR2 SQIVND, per germline (reference sequence). The CDR3 is made up of 16 amino acids. The germline V and J ends were trimmed by 2 bases and 1 base, with 14 bases remaining between them. For the CDR3, the DNA is TGTGCCAGTAGTATAAGGGGGGGCGACCGGAACACTGAAGCTTTCTTT. It yields the protein CASSIRGGDRNTEAFF.

The V gene is TRBV7-7, the J gene TRBJ2-1; tentatively, D is TRBD2 (7 bases). The germline V and J ends were trimmed by 1 base and 10 bases, with 14 bases remaining between them. The CDR3 extends over 14 amino acids. Germline values: CDR1 SSHAT, CDR2 FNYEAQ (reference sequence). CDR3 amino acids: CASSLGGGGTEQFF. The DNA of the CDR3 is TGTGCCAGCAGCTTAGGAGGCGGGGGCACCGAGCAGTTCTTC. The full variable domain, in which reference TRBV7-7 and TRBJ2-1 provide the parts outside the CDR3, is GAGVSQSPRYKVTKRGQDVTLRCDPISSHATLYWYQQALGQGPEFLTYFNYEAQPDKSGLPSDRFSAERPEGSISTLTIQRTEQRDSAMYRCASSLGGGGTEQFFGPGTRLTVL.

The chain couples TRBV14 to TRBJ1-1; possible D gene TRBD1, 6 bases. CDR1 and CDR2 (germline): SGHDN, FVKESK. The CDR3 sequence is 13 residues long. The germline V and J ends were trimmed by 6 bases and 8 bases, with 16 bases remaining between them. The CDR3: CASSQVNRVEAFF. The CDR3 nucleotides are TGTGCCAGCAGTCAGGTAAACAGGGTAGAAGCTTTCTTT.

The genes are TRBV30 and TRBJ2-6, with TRBD1 as a possible D gene (6 bases). V dropped 3 bases and J dropped 5 bases, with 14 bases sitting between them. There are 15 residues in the CDR3. Per germline, CDR1 GTSNPN and CDR2 SVGIG (reference sequence). CDR3 DNA sequence: TGTGCCTGGAGCCAAGACAGGTCATGGGCCAACGTCCTGACTTTC. Translated, it gives CAWSQDRSWANVLTF.

Regarding this clone: Relative to the germline gene, one junction end is altered; a read error may explain this. J is TRBJ2-1 and V is TRBV7-2, with 7 bases identical to TRBD2. Germline CDR1 reads SGHTA; CDR2 reads FQGNSA. The CDR3 contains 14 residues. CDR3 sequence reads: CASSFSGPYTEQFF. The CDR3 bases are TGTGCCAGCAGCTTTAGCGGGCCTTACACTGAGCAGTTCTTC.

This rearrangement joins TRBV7-6 to TRBJ2-1; 12 bases agree with TRBD2. CDR1 and CDR2 from the germline V gene are SGHVS and FNYEAQ. The CDR3 runs to 17 residues. Trimming took 5 bases from V and 10 from J; bases not matched to a gene: 15. The CDR3: CASSPRTSGALFGEQFF. The DNA of the CDR3 is TGTGCCAGCAGCCCAAGGACTAGCGGGGCCTTATTCGGGGAGCAGTTCTTC.

This clone was counted a few times. The CDR3 loop reads CASSETGNQPQHF. In DNA, the CDR3 is TGTGCCAGCAGCGAGACAGGTAATCAGCCCCAGCATTTT. V usage is TRBV7-9 and J usage is TRBJ1-5; D possibly corresponds to TRBD1 (6 bases). This CDR3 has 13 amino acids. Trimming stripped 5 bases from V and 4 bases from J, with 9 bases between. Germline V lookup: CDR1 SEHNR, CDR2 FQNEAQ (reference sequence).

The rearrangement links TRBV5-8 to TRBJ2-2; D not resolved. This CDR3 has 14 residues. Looked up from germline, CDR1 is SGHTS and CDR2 is YDEGEE. The V gene lost 4 bases and the J gene lost 4 bases, with 11 bases spanning the gap. The CDR3 DNA reads as TGTGCCAGCAGCCGACACCCCGGCACCGGGGAGCTGTTTTTT. Translation gives CASSRHPGTGELFF.

This chain uses TRBV4-2 with TRBJ2-3, with 7 bases matching TRBD2. This CDR3 region has 16 residues. V lost 1 base to trimming and J lost 2 bases; unmatched junction nucleotides: 6. Per the germline V gene, CDR1 is LGHNA and CDR2 is YNFKEQ. CDR3 nucleotides: TGTGCCAGCAGCCAAGTAGGTAGCGGGTACACAGATACGCAGTATTTT. Its translation: CASSQVGSGYTDTQYF.

The rearrangement joins TRBV11-2 to TRBJ2-3; 8 nucleotides agree with TRBD2. Germline values: CDR1 SGHAT, CDR2 FQNNGV. The CDR3 is 15 residues long. The junction had 10 bases not matched to a gene; V was cut back by 5 bases and J by 6 bases. The CDR3 reads CASSTSGTSADTQYF. The CDR3 DNA follows: TGTGCCAGCAGCACCTCCGGGACTAGTGCGGATACGCAGTATTTT.

CDR3 DNA: TGTGCCAGCAGTTCCCCGGGACACTCTAATCAGCCCCAGCATTTT. This sequence encodes CASSSPGHSNQPQHF. J is TRBJ1-5 and V is TRBV6-6; a weak D match, TRBD1 (6 bases). The germline gives CDR1 MNHNY, CDR2 SVGAGI (reference sequence). Trimming shortened V by 4 bases and J by 4 bases, and 14 bases separated the two germline ends. The CDR3 runs 15 residues.

CDR3 nucleotides: TGTGCCAGCAGTTCACAGGGGGTTGAAGCTTTCTTT. Its translation is CASSSQGVEAFF. The rearrangement joins TRBV28 to TRBJ1-1; TRBD1 matches at 8 bases. The CDR3 extends over 12 amino acids. The germline V gene has CDR1 MDHEN and CDR2 SYDVKM. The V and J ends lost 4 bases and 7 bases, in that order; junction bases with no gene match: 2.

This chain links TRBV18 with TRBJ1-1, with TRBD1 as a possible D gene (6 bases). V was cut by 2 bases and J by 1 base, with 11 bases left in between. Germline-derived CDR1 and CDR2 are KGHSH and LQKENI. The CDR3 extends over 15 amino acids. CDR3 residues: CASSPRGQQNTEAFF. The CDR3, as DNA: TGTGCCAGCTCACCAAGAGGACAGCAGAACACTGAAGCTTTCTTT.